This TCR beta chain was obtained from a study of regulatory T cells in long-lasting Graves disease. Germline CDR1 reads LNHDA; CDR2 reads SQIVND (reference sequence). V was clipped by 6 bases and J by 1 base, with 22 bases between them. The CDR3 is made up of 17 amino acids. Study-wide results and caveats: Repertoires from persistent disease leaned toward TRBV28, TRBJ1-2 and TRBJ2-5.

This clonotype has only a few counts. Its antigen is unknown. With iRepertoire HTBI primers and Arm-PCR of CDR3 regions, TCR beta libraries were built. TCRdb re-called the multiplex PCR reads through MiXCR, storing one row per CDR3 protein. The sample contains more than 400,000 distinct CDR3 sequences, 16% of which appear only once. Time point in this sample: newly diagnosed GD, antithyroid drugs for less than 3 months. Following extraction of RNA from PBMCs, that RNA was used to make the TCR library. The same data also contributed to another study, on T cells in Graves' hyperthyroidism and ophthalmopathy.

This receptor was obtained from a man aged 35 to 55 with Graves disease. The sequenced sample was peripheral blood mononuclear cells (PBMCs), obtained at new diagnosis, from a patient treated with antithyroid drugs. The chain combines TRBV19 with TRBJ2-7; D ambiguous. CDR3 DNA: TGTGCCAGTAGCCCAATGGGCCAACTTGGACGATCCTACGAGCAGTACTTC. This translates into CASSPMGQLGRSYEQYF.